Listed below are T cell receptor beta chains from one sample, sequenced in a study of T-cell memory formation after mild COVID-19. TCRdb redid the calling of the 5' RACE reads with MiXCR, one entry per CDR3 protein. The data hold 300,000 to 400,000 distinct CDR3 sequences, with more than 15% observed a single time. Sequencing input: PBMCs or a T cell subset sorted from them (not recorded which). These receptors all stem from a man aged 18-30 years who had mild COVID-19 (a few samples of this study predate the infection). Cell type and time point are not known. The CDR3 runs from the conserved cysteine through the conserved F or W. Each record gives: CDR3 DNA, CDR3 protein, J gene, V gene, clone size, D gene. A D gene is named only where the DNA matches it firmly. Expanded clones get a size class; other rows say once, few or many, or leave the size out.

CDR3 DNA: TGTGCCAGCAGCCCACTCGTGGATTCGACTGAAGCTTTCTTT
CDR3 protein: CASSPLVDSTEAFF
J gene: TRBJ1-1
V gene: TRBV7-8
clone size: NA
D gene: NA

CDR3 DNA: TGTGCCAGCAGTTTACGGTCTAGCAATCAGCCCCAGCATTTT
CDR3 protein: CASSLRSSNQPQHF
J gene: TRBJ1-5
V gene: TRBV12-3/TRBV12-4
clone size: NA
D gene: NA

CDR3 DNA: TGTGCCAGCAGTTTAGGAGATTGGGAGGGATCCTATGGCTACACCTTC
CDR3 protein: CASSLGDWEGSYGYTF
J gene: TRBJ1-2
V gene: TRBV12-3/TRBV12-4
clone size: NA
D gene: NA

CDR3 DNA: TGTGCCAGCAGTTACGGGGTCTATCAGCCCCAGCATTTT
CDR3 protein: CASSYGVYQPQHF
J gene: TRBJ1-5
V gene: TRBV6-5
clone size: few
D gene: NA

CDR3 DNA: TGTGCCAGCAGCCCGACAGGGGATCAGCCCCAGCATTTT
CDR3 protein: CASSPTGDQPQHF
J gene: TRBJ1-5
V gene: TRBV7-2
clone size: NA
D gene: TRBD1

CDR3 DNA: TGTGCCAGCAGCTTCAGGGGAGGGCACACCGGGGAGCTGTTTTTT
CDR3 protein: CASSFRGGHTGELFF
J gene: TRBJ2-2
V gene: TRBV7-3
clone size: few
D gene: NA

CDR3 DNA: TGTGCCAGCACTCGACAGGGGCGGGAGACCCAGTACTTC
CDR3 protein: CASTRQGRETQYF
J gene: TRBJ2-5
V gene: TRBV5-4
clone size: few
D gene: TRBD1

CDR3 DNA: TGTGCCATCCTGGGACAAGTGAACACTGAAGCTTTCTTT
CDR3 protein: CAILGQVNTEAFF
J gene: TRBJ1-1
V gene: TRBV6-7
clone size: NA
D gene: NA

CDR3 DNA: TGTGCCAGCAGCGCCTCCGGGGGGCCTGCCTACGAGCAGTACTTC
CDR3 protein: CASSASGGPAYEQYF
J gene: TRBJ2-7
V gene: TRBV7-6
clone size: few
D gene: NA

CDR3 DNA: TGCGCCAGCAGCCAAGGTGGGGTCGGAGAGACCCAGTACTTC
CDR3 protein: CASSQGGVGETQYF
J gene: TRBJ2-5
V gene: TRBV4-3
clone size: many
D gene: NA

CDR3 DNA: TGTGCCAGCAGCTTCGAGGGGATCCCCTACGAGCAGTACTTC
CDR3 protein: CASSFEGIPYEQYF
J gene: TRBJ2-7
V gene: TRBV5-4
clone size: NA
D gene: NA

CDR3 DNA: TGTGCCAGCAGTTTATGGGACAGGGGGCGGAACGGGGAGCTGTTTTTT
CDR3 protein: CASSLWDRGRNGELFF
J gene: TRBJ2-2
V gene: TRBV28
clone size: few
D gene: TRBD1

CDR3 DNA: TGTGCCAGCAGTTTTAGGGGGCGGTTGAGCACAGATACGCAGTATTTT
CDR3 protein: CASSFRGRLSTDTQYF
J gene: TRBJ2-3
V gene: TRBV12-3/TRBV12-4
clone size: NA
D gene: TRBD1

CDR3 DNA: TGTGCCAGCTCAACGACCCTGTTTGGCTACACCTTC
CDR3 protein: CASSTTLFGYTF
J gene: TRBJ1-2
V gene: TRBV18
clone size: NA
D gene: NA

CDR3 DNA: TGCGCCAGCAGCTACCTCGGACCCAACTCTGGAAACACCATATATTTT
CDR3 protein: CASSYLGPNSGNTIYF
J gene: TRBJ1-3
V gene: TRBV5-1
clone size: few
D gene: NA

CDR3 DNA: TGTGCCAGCAGCTGGAGCGACCGATTTGGGGGCTACACCTTC
CDR3 protein: CASSWSDRFGGYTF
J gene: TRBJ1-2
V gene: TRBV7-9
clone size: few
D gene: NA

CDR3 DNA: TGTGCCAGCAGTTACGGCGCGGCCCCAGGGGATACGCAGTATTTT
CDR3 protein: CASSYGAAPGDTQYF
J gene: TRBJ2-3
V gene: TRBV6-6
clone size: few
D gene: NA